This T cell receptor beta chain is drawn from a study of blood T cell repertoires in COVID-19. About the study: The origin of the acute and convalescent COVID-19 samples was the United States, Italy and Spain. Sources were T cells, B-cell-depleted T cells, or PBMCs; the material itself was cDNA or gDNA.

Germline assignment: CDR1 WNHNN and CDR2 SYGVQD (reference sequence). CDR3 length: 17 residues. Trimming cost V 0 bases and J 13 bases, with 22 bases left between them. This clone came up a few times. Libraries were prepared by immunoSEQ multiplex PCR; TCRdb keeps only in-frame clonotypes and omits some of them. The sample includes approximately 380,000 clones, 88% of them seen just once. Participant-reported clinical history was the basis for cohort assignment. In Cohort 3, a recovered donor had either two negative PCRs, clearance, or symptom resolution. Sequenced sample: PBMCs or T cells enriched from blood (not recorded which). This clonotype originated in a woman between 18 and 29 years old who had recovered from COVID-19. The gene calls are TRBV10-1 and TRBJ1-6; D remains ambiguous. The CDR3 sequence: CASSESIRIGLNMPLHF. Here the CDR3 DNA reads TGCGCCAGCAGTGAGTCGATCCGAATTGGACTCAACATGCCCCTCCACTTT.